This T cell receptor beta chain was identified in a study of early T cells in non-severe SARS-CoV-2 infection. Study context: Sequencing used unsorted whole-blood bulk RNA, so chains lack pairing.

Unmatched junction bases numbered 12, after V lost 6 bases and J lost 1 base. Looked up from germline, CDR1 is MDHEN and CDR2 is SYDVKM. There are 17 residues in the CDR3. TCRdb re-called the 5' RACE reads through MiXCR, storing one row per CDR3 protein. Of 55,000 to 75,000 distinct CDR3 sequences listed, almost 9.5% are singletons. This clonotype was obtained from an adult who was a healthcare worker with PCR-confirmed SARS-CoV-2 infection or an uninfected control (not recorded which). Sequenced material: whole blood. The chain combines TRBV28 with TRBJ2-4, with 7 bases matching TRBD1. The CDR3 spells CASSKTGATHAKNIQYF. CDR3 DNA sequence: TGTGCCAGCAGCAAAACAGGGGCCACGCACGCCAAAAACATTCAGTACTTC.